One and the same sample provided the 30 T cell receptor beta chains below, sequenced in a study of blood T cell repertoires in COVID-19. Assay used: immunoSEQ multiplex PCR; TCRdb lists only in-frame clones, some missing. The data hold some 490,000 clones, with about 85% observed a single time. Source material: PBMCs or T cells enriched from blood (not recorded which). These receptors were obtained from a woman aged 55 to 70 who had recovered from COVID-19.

CDR3 in amino acids: CASSHLTGSGIRDTQYF. DNA for the CDR3: TGTGCCAGCAGCCACCTCACAGGGTCGGGGATAAGAGATACGCAGTATTTT. This chain uses TRBV14 with TRBJ2-3, with D maybe TRBD1 (6 bases). Trimming pared 3 bases from V and 5 bases from J, leaving 21 bases between. The CDR3 covers 17 residues. Per the germline V gene, CDR1 is SGHDN and CDR2 is FVKESK. The complete variable domain, with remaining parts taken from reference TRBV14 and TRBJ2-3, reads EAGVTQFPSHSVIEKGQTVTLRCDPISGHDNLYWYRRVMGKEIKFLLHFVKESKQDESGMPNNRFLAERTGGTYSTLKVQPAELEDSGVYFCASSHLTGSGIRDTQYFGPGTRLTVL.

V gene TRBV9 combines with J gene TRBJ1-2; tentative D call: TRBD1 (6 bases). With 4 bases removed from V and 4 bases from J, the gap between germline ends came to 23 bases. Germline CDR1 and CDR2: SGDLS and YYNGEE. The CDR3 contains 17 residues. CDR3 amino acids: CASSQVPGKQGIYGYTF. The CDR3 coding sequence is TGTGCCAGCAGCCAGGTCCCCGGCAAACAGGGAATCTATGGCTACACCTTC.

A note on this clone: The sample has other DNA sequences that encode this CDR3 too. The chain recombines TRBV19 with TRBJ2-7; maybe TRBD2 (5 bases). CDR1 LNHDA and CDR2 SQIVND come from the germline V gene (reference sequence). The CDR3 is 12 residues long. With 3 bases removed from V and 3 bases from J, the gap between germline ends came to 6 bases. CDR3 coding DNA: TGTGCCAGTAGTATTGGAGGCTACGAGCAGTACTTC. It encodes CASSIGGYEQYF.

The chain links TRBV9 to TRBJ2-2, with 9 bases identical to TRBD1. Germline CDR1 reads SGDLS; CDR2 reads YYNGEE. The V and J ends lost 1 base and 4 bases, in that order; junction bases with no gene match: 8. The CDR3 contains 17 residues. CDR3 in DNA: TGTGCCAGCAGCGTAAGACGGACAGGGGTTGGCACCGGGGAGCTGTTTTTT. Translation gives CASSVRRTGVGTGELFF.

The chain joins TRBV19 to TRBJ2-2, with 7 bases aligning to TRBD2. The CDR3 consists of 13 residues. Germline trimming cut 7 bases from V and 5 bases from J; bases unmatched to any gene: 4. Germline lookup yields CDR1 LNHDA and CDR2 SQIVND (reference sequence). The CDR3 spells CASNGEGTGELFF. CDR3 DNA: TGTGCCAGTAACGGGGAGGGGACCGGGGAGCTGTTTTTT.

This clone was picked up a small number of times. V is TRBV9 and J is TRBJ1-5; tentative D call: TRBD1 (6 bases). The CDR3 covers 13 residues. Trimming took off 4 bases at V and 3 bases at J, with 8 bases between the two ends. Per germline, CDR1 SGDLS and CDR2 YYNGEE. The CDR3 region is CASSRDTNQPQHF. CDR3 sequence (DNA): TGTGCCAGCAGCCGGGACACCAATCAGCCCCAGCATTTT.

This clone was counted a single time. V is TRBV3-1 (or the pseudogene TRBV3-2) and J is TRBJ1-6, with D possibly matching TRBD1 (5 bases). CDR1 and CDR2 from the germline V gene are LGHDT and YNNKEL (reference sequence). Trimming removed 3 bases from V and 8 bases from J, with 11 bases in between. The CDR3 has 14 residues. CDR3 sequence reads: CASSHGGRDSPLHF. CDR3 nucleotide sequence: TGTGCCAGCAGCCACGGGGGTAGGGATTCACCCCTCCACTTT.

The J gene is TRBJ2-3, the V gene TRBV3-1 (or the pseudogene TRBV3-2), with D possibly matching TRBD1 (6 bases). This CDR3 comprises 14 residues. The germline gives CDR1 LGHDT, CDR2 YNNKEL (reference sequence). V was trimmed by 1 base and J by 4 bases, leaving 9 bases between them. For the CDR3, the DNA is TGTGCCAGCAGCCAAGGGGGGCACTCAGATACGCAGTATTTT. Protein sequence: CASSQGGHSDTQYF.

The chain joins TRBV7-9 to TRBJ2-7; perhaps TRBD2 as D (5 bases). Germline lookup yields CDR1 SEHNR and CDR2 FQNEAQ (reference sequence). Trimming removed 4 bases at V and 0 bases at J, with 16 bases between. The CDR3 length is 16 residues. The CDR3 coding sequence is TGTGCCAGCAGCTCGTACTCTAGCTGGAGCTCCTACGAGCAGTACTTC. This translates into CASSSYSSWSSYEQYF.

This CDR3 reads CASSLLYSGANVLTF. The CDR3 DNA reads TGTGCCAGCAGCCTCTTATACTCTGGGGCCAACGTCCTGACTTTC. The chain combines TRBV3-1 (or the pseudogene TRBV3-2) with TRBJ2-6; no clear D gene. The length of the CDR3 is 15 residues. Trimming cost V 4 bases and J 0 bases, with 7 bases left between them. Germline CDR1 is LGHDT and CDR2 is YNNKEL (reference sequence).

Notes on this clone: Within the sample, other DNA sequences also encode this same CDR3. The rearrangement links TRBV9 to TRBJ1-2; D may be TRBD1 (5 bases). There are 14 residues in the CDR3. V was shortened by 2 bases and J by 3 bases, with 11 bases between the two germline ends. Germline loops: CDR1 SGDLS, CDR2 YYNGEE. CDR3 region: CASSVGGGDYGYTF. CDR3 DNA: TGTGCCAGCAGCGTTGGGGGAGGAGACTATGGCTACACCTTC.

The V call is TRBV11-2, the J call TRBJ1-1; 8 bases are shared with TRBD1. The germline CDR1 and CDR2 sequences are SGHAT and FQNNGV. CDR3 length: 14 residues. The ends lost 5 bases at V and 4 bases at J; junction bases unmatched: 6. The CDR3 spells CASSPGTGGTEAFF. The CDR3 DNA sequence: TGTGCCAGCAGCCCCGGGACAGGCGGCACTGAAGCTTTCTTT. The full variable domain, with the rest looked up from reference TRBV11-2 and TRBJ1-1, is EAGVAQSPRYKIIEKRQSVAFWCNPISGHATLYWYQQILGQGPKLLIQFQNNGVVDDSQLPKDRFSAERLKGVDSTLKIQPAKLEDSAVYLCASSPGTGGTEAFFGQGTRLTVV.

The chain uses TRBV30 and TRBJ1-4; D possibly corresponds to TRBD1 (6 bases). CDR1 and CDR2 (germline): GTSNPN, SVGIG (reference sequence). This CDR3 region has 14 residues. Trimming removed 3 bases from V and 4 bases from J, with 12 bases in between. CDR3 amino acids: CAWSPRGGNEKLFF. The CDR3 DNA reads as TGTGCCTGGAGCCCCAGGGGTGGTAATGAAAAACTGTTTTTT.

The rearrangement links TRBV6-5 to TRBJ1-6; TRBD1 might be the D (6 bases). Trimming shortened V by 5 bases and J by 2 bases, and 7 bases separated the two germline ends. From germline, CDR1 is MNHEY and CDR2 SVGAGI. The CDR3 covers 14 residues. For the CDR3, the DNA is TGTGCCAGCAGTCGGACAGCCTATAATTCACCCCTCCACTTT. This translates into CASSRTAYNSPLHF.

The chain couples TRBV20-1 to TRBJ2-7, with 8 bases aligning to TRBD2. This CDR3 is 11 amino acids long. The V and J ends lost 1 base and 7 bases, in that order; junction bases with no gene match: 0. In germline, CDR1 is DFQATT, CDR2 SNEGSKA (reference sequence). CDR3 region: CSARVAGEQYF. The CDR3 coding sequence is TGCAGTGCTAGAGTAGCGGGGGAGCAGTACTTC.

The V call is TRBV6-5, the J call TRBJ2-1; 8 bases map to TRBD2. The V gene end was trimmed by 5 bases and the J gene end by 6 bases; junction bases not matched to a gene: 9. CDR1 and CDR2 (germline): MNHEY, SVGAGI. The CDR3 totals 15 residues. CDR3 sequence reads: CASSRIIGTSNEQFF. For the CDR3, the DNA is TGTGCCAGCAGTCGAATAATTGGGACTAGCAATGAGCAGTTCTTC.

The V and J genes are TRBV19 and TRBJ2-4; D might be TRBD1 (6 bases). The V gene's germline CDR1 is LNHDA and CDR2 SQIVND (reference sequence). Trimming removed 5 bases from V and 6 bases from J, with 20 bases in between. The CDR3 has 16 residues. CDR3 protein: CASSLTGKVIGNIQYF. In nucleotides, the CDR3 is TGTGCCAGTAGTCTTACAGGGAAGGTCATCGGAAACATTCAGTACTTC.

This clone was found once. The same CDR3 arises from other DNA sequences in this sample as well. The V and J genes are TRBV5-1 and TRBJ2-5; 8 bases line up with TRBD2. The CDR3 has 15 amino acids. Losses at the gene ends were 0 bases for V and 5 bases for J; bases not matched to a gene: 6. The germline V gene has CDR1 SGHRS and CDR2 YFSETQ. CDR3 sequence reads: CASSLAAGGFETQYF. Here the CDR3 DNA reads TGCGCCAGCAGCTTGGCGGCGGGGGGTTTTGAGACCCAGTACTTC.

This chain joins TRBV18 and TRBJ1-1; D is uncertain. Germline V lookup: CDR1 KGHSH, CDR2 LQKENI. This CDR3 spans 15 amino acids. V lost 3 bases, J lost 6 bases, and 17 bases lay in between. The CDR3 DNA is TGTGCCAGCTCACCCGGTCTAGACGCGAGCCCTGAAGCTTTCTTT. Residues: CASSPGLDASPEAFF.

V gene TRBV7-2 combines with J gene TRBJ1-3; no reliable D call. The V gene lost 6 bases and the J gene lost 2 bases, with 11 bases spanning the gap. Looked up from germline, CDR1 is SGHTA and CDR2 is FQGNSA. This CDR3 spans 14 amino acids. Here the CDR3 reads CASSFPTPGNTIYF. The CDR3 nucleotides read TGTGCCAGCAGTTTCCCGACTCCTGGAAACACCATATATTTT.

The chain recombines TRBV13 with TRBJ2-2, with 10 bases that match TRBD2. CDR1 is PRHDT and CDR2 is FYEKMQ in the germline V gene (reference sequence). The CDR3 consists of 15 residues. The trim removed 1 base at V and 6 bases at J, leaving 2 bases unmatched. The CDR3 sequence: CASSLERGGPGELFF. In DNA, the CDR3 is TGTGCCAGCAGCTTAGAGCGGGGGGGCCCCGGGGAGCTGTTTTTT.

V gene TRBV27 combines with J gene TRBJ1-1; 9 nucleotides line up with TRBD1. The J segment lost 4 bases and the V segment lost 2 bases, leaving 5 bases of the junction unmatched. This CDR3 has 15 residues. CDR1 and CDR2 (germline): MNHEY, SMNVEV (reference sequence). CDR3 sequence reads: CASSLKWTGVTEAFF. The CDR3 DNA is TGTGCCAGCAGTTTAAAGTGGACAGGGGTCACTGAAGCTTTCTTT.

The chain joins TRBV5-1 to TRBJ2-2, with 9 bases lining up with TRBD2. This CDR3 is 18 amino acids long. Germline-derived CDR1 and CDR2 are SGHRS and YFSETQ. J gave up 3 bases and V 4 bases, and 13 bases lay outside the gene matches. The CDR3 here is CASSITRGGLKDTGELFF. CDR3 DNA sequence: TGCGCCAGCAGCATAACGCGGGGGGGCCTTAAGGACACCGGGGAGCTGTTTTTT. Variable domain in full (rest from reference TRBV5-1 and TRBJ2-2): KAGVTQTPRYLIKTRGQQVTLSCSPISGHRSVSWYQQTPGQGLQFLFEYFSETQRNKGNFPGRFSGRQFSNSRSEMNVSTLELGDSALYLCASSITRGGLKDTGELFFGEGSRLTVL.

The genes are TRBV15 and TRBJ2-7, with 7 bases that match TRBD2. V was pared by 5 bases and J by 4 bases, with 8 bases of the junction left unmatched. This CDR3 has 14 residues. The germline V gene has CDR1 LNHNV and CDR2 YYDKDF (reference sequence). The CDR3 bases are TGTGCCACCAGCGGAGGCGGGAGTTATTACGAGCAGTACGTC. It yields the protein CATSGGGSYYEQYV.

The CDR3 DNA follows: TGTGCCACCGACACCAGACAGGGGTCATCCTACGAGCAGTACGTC. Translated, it gives CATDTRQGSSYEQYV. The chain couples TRBV2 to TRBJ2-7, with 8 bases lining up with TRBD1. With V trimmed by 10 bases and J by 1 base, 12 bases remained unmatched. This CDR3 region has 15 residues. Germline V gene data show CDR1 as SNHLY and CDR2 as FYNNEI.

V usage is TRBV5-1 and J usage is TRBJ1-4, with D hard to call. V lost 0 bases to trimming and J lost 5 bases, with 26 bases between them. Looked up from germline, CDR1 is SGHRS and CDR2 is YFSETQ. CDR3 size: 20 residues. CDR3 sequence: CASSLAKKGGGALGNEKLFF. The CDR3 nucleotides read TGCGCCAGCAGCTTGGCCAAAAAAGGTGGAGGTGCGCTGGGGAATGAAAAACTGTTTTTT.

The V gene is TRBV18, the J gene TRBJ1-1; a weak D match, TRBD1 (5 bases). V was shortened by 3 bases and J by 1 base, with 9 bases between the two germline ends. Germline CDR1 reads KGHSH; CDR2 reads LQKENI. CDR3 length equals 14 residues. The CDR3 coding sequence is TGTGCCAGCTCACCGATGGGGGGGAACACTGAAGCTTTCTTT. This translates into CASSPMGGNTEAFF.

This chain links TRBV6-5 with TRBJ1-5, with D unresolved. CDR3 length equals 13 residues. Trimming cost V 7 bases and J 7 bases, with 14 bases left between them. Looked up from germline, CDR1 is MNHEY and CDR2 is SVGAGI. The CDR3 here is CASNRLKAQPQHF. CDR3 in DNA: TGTGCCAGCAACCGACTGAAGGCGCAGCCCCAGCATTTT.

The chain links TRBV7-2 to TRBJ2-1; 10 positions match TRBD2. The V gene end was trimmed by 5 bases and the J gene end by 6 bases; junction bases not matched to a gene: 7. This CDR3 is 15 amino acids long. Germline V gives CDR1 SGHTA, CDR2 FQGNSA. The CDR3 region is CASSPVQRGGNEQFF. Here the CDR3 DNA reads TGTGCCAGCAGCCCGGTCCAGCGGGGGGGCAATGAGCAGTTCTTC.

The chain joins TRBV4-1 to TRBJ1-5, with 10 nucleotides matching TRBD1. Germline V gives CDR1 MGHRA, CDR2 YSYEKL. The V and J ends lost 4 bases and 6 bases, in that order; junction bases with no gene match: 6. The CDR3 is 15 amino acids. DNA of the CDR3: TGCGCCAGCAGCCCCGACAGGGGGCTGGGTCAGCCCCAGCATTTT. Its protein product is CASSPDRGLGQPQHF.